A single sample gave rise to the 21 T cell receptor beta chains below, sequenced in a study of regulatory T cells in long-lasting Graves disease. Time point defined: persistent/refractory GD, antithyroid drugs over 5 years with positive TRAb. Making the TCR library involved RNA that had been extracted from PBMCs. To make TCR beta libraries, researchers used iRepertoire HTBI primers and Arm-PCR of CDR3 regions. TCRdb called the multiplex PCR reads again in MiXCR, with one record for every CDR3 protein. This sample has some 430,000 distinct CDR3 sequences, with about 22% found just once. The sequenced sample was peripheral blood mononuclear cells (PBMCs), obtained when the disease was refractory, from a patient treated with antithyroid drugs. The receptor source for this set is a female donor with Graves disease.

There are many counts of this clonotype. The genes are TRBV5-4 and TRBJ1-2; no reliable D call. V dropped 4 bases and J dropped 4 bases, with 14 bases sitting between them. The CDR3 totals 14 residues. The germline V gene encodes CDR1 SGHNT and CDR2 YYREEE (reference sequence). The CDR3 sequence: CASSPNRPFYGYTF. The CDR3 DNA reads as TGTGCCAGCAGCCCGAACCGACCCTTCTATGGCTACACCTTC.

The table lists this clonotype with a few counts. The CDR3 DNA reads as TGCAGTGCTAGACCAGGGGCCAACTACGAGCAGTACTTC. Translating it yields CSARPGANYEQYF. This rearrangement joins TRBV20-1 to TRBJ2-7; maybe TRBD1 (6 bases). Per germline, CDR1 DFQATT and CDR2 SNEGSKA (reference sequence). CDR3 length equals 13 residues. V was clipped by 2 bases and J by 3 bases, with 11 bases between them.

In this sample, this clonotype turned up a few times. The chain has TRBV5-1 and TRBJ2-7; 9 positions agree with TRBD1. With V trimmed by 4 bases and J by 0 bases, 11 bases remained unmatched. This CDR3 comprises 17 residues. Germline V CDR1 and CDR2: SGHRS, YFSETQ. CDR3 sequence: CASSLRTGQGISYEQYF. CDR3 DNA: TGCGCCAGCAGCCTAAGGACGGGACAGGGTATCTCCTACGAGCAGTACTTC.

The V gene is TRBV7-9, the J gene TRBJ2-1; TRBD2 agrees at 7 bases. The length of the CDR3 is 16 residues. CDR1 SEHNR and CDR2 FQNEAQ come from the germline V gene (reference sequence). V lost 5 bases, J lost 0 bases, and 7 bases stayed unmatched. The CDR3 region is CASSPLGGSSYNEQFF. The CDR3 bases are TGTGCCAGCAGCCCCTTGGGGGGGAGCTCCTACAATGAGCAGTTCTTC.

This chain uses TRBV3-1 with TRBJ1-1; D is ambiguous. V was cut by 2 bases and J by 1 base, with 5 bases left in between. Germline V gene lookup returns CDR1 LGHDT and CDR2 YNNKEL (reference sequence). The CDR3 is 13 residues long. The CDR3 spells CASSQSRNTEAFF. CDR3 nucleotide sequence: TGTGCCAGCAGCCAAAGTCGGAACACTGAAGCTTTCTTT.

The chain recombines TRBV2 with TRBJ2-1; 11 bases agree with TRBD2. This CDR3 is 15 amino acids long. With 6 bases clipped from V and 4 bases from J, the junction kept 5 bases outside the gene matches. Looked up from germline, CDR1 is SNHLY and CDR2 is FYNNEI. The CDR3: CASRPGLAEYNEQFF. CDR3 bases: TGTGCCAGCAGGCCGGGACTAGCGGAATACAATGAGCAGTTCTTC.

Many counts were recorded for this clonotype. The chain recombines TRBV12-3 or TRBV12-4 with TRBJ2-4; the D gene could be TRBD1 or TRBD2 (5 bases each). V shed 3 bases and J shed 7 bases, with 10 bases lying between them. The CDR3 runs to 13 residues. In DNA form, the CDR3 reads TGTGCCAGCAGTTTTGGGGGAGTGAACATTCAGTACTTC. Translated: CASSFGGVNIQYF.

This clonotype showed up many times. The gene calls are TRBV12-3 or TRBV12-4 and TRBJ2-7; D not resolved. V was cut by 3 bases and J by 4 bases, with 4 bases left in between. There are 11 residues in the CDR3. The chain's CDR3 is CASSFCYEQYF. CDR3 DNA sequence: TGTGCCAGCAGTTTTTGTTACGAGCAGTACTTC.

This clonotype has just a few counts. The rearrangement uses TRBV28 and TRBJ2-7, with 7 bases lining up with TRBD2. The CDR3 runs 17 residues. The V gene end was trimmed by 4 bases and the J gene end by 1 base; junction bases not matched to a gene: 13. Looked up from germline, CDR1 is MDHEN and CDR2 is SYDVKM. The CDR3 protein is CASSSPGLVGYSYEQYF. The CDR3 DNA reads TGTGCCAGCAGTTCTCCAGGACTAGTGGGATATTCCTACGAGCAGTACTTC. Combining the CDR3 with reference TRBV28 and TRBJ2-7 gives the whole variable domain DVKVTQSSRYLVKRTGEKVFLECVQDMDHENMFWYRQDPGLGLRLIYFSYDVKMKEKGDIPEGYSVSREKKERFSLILESASTNQTSMYLCASSSPGLVGYSYEQYFGPGTRLTVT.

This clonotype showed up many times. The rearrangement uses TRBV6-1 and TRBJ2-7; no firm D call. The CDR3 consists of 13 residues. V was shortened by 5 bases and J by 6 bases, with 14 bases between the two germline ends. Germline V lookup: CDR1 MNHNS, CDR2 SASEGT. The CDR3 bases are TGTGCCAGCAGTCTTCCGCCCTGGCCCGAGCAGTACTTC. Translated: CASSLPPWPEQYF.

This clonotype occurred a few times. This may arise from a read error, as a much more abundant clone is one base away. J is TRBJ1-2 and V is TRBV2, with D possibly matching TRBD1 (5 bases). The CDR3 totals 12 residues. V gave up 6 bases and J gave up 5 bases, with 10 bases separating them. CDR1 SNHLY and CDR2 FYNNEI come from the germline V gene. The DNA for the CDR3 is TGTGCCAGCAGCTGGACACAGTATGGCTACACCTTC. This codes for CASSWTQYGYTF.

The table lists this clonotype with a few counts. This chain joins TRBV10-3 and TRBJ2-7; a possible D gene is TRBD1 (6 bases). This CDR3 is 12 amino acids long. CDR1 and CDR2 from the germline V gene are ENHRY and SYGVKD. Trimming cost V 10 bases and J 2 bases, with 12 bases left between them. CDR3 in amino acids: CATQRGTYEQYF. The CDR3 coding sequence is TGTGCCACCCAAAGGGGGACCTACGAGCAGTACTTC.

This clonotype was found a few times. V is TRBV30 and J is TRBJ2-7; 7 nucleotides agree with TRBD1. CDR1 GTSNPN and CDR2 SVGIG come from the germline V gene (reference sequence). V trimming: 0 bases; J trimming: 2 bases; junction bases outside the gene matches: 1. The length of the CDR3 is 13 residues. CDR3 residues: CAWSVGTAYEQYF. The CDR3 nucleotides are TGTGCCTGGAGTGTAGGGACAGCCTACGAGCAGTACTTC.

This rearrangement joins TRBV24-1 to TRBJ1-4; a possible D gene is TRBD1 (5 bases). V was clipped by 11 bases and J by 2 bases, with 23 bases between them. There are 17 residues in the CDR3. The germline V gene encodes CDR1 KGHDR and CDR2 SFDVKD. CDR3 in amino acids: CASELTWGGDTNEKLFF. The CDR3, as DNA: TGTGCCAGCGAGCTGACCTGGGGAGGGGACACTAATGAAAAACTGTTTTTT.

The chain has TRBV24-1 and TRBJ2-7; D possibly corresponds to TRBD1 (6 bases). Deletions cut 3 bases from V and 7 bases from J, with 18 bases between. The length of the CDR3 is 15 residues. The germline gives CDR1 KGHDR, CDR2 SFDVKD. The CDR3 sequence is CATSDPRDTEREQYF. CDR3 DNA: TGTGCCACCAGTGATCCAAGGGACACCGAGAGGGAGCAGTACTTC.

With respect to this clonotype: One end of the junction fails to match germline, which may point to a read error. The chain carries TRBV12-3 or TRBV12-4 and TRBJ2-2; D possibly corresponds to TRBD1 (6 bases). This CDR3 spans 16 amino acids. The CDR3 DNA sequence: TGTGCCAGCAGTATTACCGGGACACCGAACGCCGGGGAGCTGTTTTTT. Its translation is CASSITGTPNAGELFF.

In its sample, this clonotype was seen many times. This CDR3 reads CASSQGPQPPEEKLFF. CDR3 nucleotides: TGTGCCAGCAGCCAAGGCCCACAGCCCCCGGAGGAAAAACTGTTTTTT. The chain links TRBV3-1 to TRBJ1-4, with D unresolved. The germline CDR1 and CDR2 sequences are LGHDT and YNNKEL (reference sequence). Trimming left V 1 base short and J 8 bases short, with 17 bases between. This CDR3 is 16 amino acids long. Combining the CDR3 with reference TRBV3-1 and TRBJ1-4 gives the whole variable domain DTAVSQTPKYLVTQMGNDKSIKCEQNLGHDTMYWYKQDSKKFLKIMFSYNNKELIINETVPNRFSPKSPDKAHLNLHINSLELGDSAVYFCASSQGPQPPEEKLFFGSGTQLSVL.

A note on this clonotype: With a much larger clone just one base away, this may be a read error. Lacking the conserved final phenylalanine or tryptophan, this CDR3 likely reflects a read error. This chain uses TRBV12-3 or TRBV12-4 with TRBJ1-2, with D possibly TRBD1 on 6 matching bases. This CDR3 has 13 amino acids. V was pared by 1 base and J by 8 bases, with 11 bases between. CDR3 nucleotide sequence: TGTGCCAGCAGTTTAGGGGGGGCAAACGGCTACACCCTC. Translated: CASSLGGANGYTL.

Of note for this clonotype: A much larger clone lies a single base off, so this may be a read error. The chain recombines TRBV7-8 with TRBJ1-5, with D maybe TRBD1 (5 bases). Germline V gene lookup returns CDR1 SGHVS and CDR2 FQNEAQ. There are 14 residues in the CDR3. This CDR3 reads CAGSLDTLNQPQHF. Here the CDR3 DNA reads TGTGCCGGCAGCTTGGACACGCTCAATCAGCCCCAGCATTTT.

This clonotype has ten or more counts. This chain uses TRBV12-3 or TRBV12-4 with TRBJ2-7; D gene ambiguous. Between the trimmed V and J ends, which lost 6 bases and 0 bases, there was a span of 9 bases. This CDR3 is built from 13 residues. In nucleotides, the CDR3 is TGTGCCAGCAGGGACGCTTACTCCTACGAGCAGTACTTC. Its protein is CASRDAYSYEQYF.

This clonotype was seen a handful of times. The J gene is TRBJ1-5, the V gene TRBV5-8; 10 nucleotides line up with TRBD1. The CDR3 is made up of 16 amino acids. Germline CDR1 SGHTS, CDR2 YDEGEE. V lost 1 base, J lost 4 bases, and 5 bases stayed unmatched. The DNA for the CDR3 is TGTGCCAGCAGCTTGAGGACAGGGGGAATTAATCAGCCCCAGCATTTT. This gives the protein CASSLRTGGINQPQHF.